This T cell receptor beta chain was documented in a study of PD-L1 blockade in urothelial cancer. About the research overall: Patients' histories included 0 to 3 prior chemotherapy regimens.

The time point is: pretreatment peripheral blood. The protocol was immunoSEQ multiplex PCR, while the TCRdb copy is restricted to in-frame clones and leaves out a portion. The profile shows approximately 56,000 clones, 65% to 90% of them singletons. The sample here was PBMCs, taken around atezolizumab (anti-PD-L1) treatment. This receptor was taken from a man aged 70 or older with urothelial cancer.

The CDR3 here is CASSLTRETQYF. The CDR3, as DNA: TGCGCCAGCAGCTTGACTCGAGAGACCCAGTACTTC. V usage is TRBV5-1 and J usage is TRBJ2-5; D gene uncertain. The CDR3 is made up of 12 amino acids. Trimming stripped 1 base from V and 4 bases from J, with 5 bases between. The germline V gene encodes CDR1 SGHRS and CDR2 YFSETQ. Supplemented by reference TRBV5-1 and TRBJ2-5, the full variable domain reads KAGVTQTPRYLIKTRGQQVTLSCSPISGHRSVSWYQQTPGQGLQFLFEYFSETQRNKGNFPGRFSGRQFSNSRSEMNVSTLELGDSALYLCASSLTRETQYFGPGTRLLVL.